This record concerns one T cell receptor beta chain sequence. What it binds is not known. The run depth of the assay was deep. Profiled with immunoSEQ multiplex PCR; TCRdb holds only in-frame clones, not every one. Altogether under 1,100,000 clones are present, around 78% being singletons, with the ten largest covering 0.55% to 0.7%. The study drew all its donors from Caucasian adults living in Nashville, Tennessee. These data belong to a study of shared clonotypes between healthy human individuals. CDR1 MGHRA and CDR2 YSYEKL come from the germline V gene. The CDR3 totals 11 residues. V shed 5 bases and J shed 4 bases, with 6 bases lying between them. Study findings and constraints: Of the naive CD4 clonotypes, approximately 5% were shared across a few donors.

The receptor comes from a man younger than 30 in good health. Some clones in this sample may be carry-over from other donors' samples. Source material: memory CD4+ T cells from PBMCs. The subset here: CD45RA-negative fraction. The J gene is TRBJ2-7, the V gene TRBV4-1, with D perhaps TRBD1 or TRBD2 (5 bases each). CDR3 nucleotides: TGCGCCAGCAGCGGGGGATACGAGCAGTACTTC. It specifies CASSGGYEQYF.